These T cell receptor beta chains were read from a single sample in a study of shared clonotypes between healthy human individuals. Only in-frame clones appear in the TCRdb table, and some are missing; sequencing was by immunoSEQ multiplex PCR. Seen here are roughly 680,000 clones, around 77% observed once, and the top ten hold less than 2%. The material sequenced was memory CD4+ T cells sorted from blood. Source of these receptors: a woman in her thirties in good health. Each CDR3 is given with its conserved first and last residue. The D gene is left open where the match is weak. Some rows have no size entry. The others give once, few or many, or a class for an expanded clone.

j_call,d_call,v_call,clone_size,cdr3_aa,cdr3_nt
TRBJ2-3,NA,TRBV11-1,once,CASSPPFSLDASDTQYF,TGTGCCAGCAGCCCCCCTTTCTCACTGGATGCTTCAGATACGCAGTATTTT
TRBJ2-5,NA,TRBV5-1,NA,CASSYLSGLQETQYF,TGCGCCAGCAGCTACCTCTCGGGGTTACAAGAGACCCAGTACTTC
TRBJ2-7,NA,TRBV6-5,many,CASSYSGQGGHEQYF,TGTGCCAGCAGTTACTCGGGGCAGGGGGGCCACGAGCAGTACTTC
TRBJ1-2,NA,TRBV28,NA,CASRGQGSGYTF,TGTGCCAGCAGGGGTCAGGGGAGTGGCTACACCTTC
TRBJ2-3,NA,TRBV4-2,few,CASSLPADLGDTQYF,TGTGCCAGCAGCCTTCCAGCGGACCTAGGAGATACGCAGTATTTT
TRBJ2-1,TRBD2,TRBV2,NA,CASEREGPYNEQFF,TGTGCCAGCGAGCGGGAGGGCCCCTACAATGAGCAGTTCTTC
TRBJ1-2,TRBD1,TRBV5-1,NA,CASSLAEGTGGYGYTF,TGCGCCAGCAGCTTGGCCGAGGGGACAGGGGGATATGGCTACACCTTC
TRBJ1-2,TRBD1,TRBV7-9,NA,CASSPRQGYYGYTF,TGTGCCAGCAGCCCTCGACAGGGGTACTATGGCTACACCTTC
TRBJ2-1,NA,TRBV4-1,NA,CASSQESATSANEQFF,TGCGCCAGCAGCCAAGAGTCGGCCACTAGTGCCAATGAGCAGTTCTTC
TRBJ2-1,NA,TRBV28,NA,CASSLAGSYYNEQFF,TGTGCCAGCAGTTTAGCGGGGTCATATTACAATGAGCAGTTCTTC
TRBJ1-2,NA,TRBV6-1,NA,CASSERGRDGGYTF,TGTGCCAGCAGTGAACGGGGCAGGGATGGTGGCTACACCTTC
TRBJ1-2,NA,TRBV7-2,NA,CASSRLSLIRGYTF,TGTGCCAGCAGCAGACTGTCTCTCATTAGGGGCTACACCTTC
TRBJ2-1,TRBD1,TRBV7-2,NA,CASRRDSLSSYNEQFF,TGTGCCAGCAGAAGGGACAGCCTTAGCTCCTACAATGAGCAGTTCTTC
TRBJ2-2,NA,TRBV15,NA,CATSRDTVSGELFF,TGTGCCACCAGCAGAGATACAGTCTCCGGGGAGCTGTTTTTT
TRBJ2-1,TRBD2,TRBV28,few,CASDTGLAGVNEQFF,TGTGCCAGCGATACAGGACTAGCGGGAGTAAATGAGCAGTTCTTC
TRBJ2-7,NA,TRBV6-1,few,CASSERAAYEQYF,TGTGCCAGCAGTGAAAGGGCAGCCTACGAGCAGTACTTC